This section outlines one T cell receptor beta chain sequence together with its context. Treatment here: oral pan-JAK inhibitor, 5-10 mg twice daily. Extraction and reverse transcription of RNA yielded cDNA as the sequencing template. Here immunoSEQ multiplex PCR was the method, and the copy in TCRdb shows in-frame clones only, minus some. The profile shows about 190,000 clones, 50% to 75% of them singletons. This entry belongs to a study of CD8+ T cells in alopecia areata. The V gene lost 6 bases and the J gene lost 1 base, with 9 bases spanning the gap. Germline CDR1 MNHEY, CDR2 SMNVEV (reference sequence). CDR3 length: 13 amino acids.

The clonotype originates from a human donor with alopecia areata. The gene calls are TRBV27 and TRBJ1-1; D not resolved. The sequencing here drew on CD4+ T cells sorted from blood, taken at week 4, from a patient treated with tofacitinib. CDR3 nucleotide sequence: TGTGCCAGCAGACAGCTGGGGAACACTGAAGCTTTCTTT. Its translation is CASRQLGNTEAFF.